The 21 T cell receptor beta chains listed next were all sequenced from one sample in a study of PD-1 blockade in classical Hodgkin lymphoma. Relapse was seen in all patients after autologous stem cell transplantation, and brentuximab vedotin exposure was variable. Profiled with immunoSEQ multiplex PCR; TCRdb holds only in-frame clones, not every one. The sample has 90,000 to 100,000 clones, 81% seen once. The starting material was peripheral blood mononuclear cells (PBMCs), obtained before the second cycle of nivolumab. The receptors were sampled from a human donor with classical Hodgkin lymphoma.

The chain uses TRBV6-1 and TRBJ2-3, with 7 bases fitting TRBD2. With V trimmed by 3 bases and J by 10 bases, 7 bases remained unmatched. The CDR3 loop spans 13 amino acids. CDR1 is MNHNS and CDR2 is SASEGT in the germline V gene. The CDR3 DNA reads TGTGCCAGCAGTGATCGGAGCGGGAATGCGCAGTATTTT. Translation gives CASSDRSGNAQYF.

This rearrangement joins TRBV6-6 to TRBJ1-1, with D possibly matching TRBD1 (6 bases). CDR1 is MNHNY and CDR2 is SVGAGI in the germline V gene (reference sequence). The germline V and J ends were trimmed by 5 bases and 4 bases, with 14 bases remaining between them. The CDR3 spans 14 residues. The CDR3 sequence: CASSTGTLGTEAFF. CDR3 DNA sequence: TGTGCCAGCAGTACAGGGACGCTAGGCACTGAAGCTTTCTTT.

The chain employs TRBV7-6 and TRBJ2-1, with D perhaps matching TRBD2 (5 bases). The CDR3 has 16 residues. The V gene lost 4 bases and the J gene lost 3 bases, with 16 bases spanning the gap. Germline assignment: CDR1 SGHVS and CDR2 FNYEAQ. As DNA, the CDR3 is TGTGCCAGCAGCTCCTCTGGAGGAGTCGGCTACAATGAGCAGTTCTTC. Translated, it gives CASSSSGGVGYNEQFF.

J is TRBJ2-7 and V is TRBV2, with 7 bases fitting TRBD1. The V gene end was trimmed by 8 bases and the J gene end by 2 bases; junction bases not matched to a gene: 12. Germline V gives CDR1 SNHLY, CDR2 FYNNEI. The CDR3 runs to 15 residues. In DNA, the CDR3 is TGTGCCAGCCCCAGCCTACAGGGGTCACCCTACGAGCAGTACTTC. Residues: CASPSLQGSPYEQYF.

The chain couples TRBV15 to TRBJ1-5, with 7 nucleotides matching TRBD1. Looked up from germline, CDR1 is LNHNV and CDR2 is YYDKDF (reference sequence). CDR3 length equals 13 residues. With V trimmed by 2 bases and J by 6 bases, 1 base remained unmatched. The CDR3 region is CATSRSGGQPQHF. CDR3 coding DNA: TGTGCCACCAGCAGATCAGGGGGTCAGCCCCAGCATTTT.

The chain links TRBV28 to TRBJ2-3; TRBD2 matches at 8 bases. V was pared by 7 bases and J by 7 bases, with 10 bases of the junction left unmatched. CDR1 MDHEN and CDR2 SYDVKM come from the germline V gene. The CDR3 runs to 14 residues. The CDR3 region is CASTGTSLHNTQYF. The CDR3 region has the DNA TGTGCCAGCACCGGGACTAGTCTCCATAATACGCAGTATTTT.

This clone showed up many times. The CDR3 region is CASSRDGGANQPQHF. CDR3 in DNA: TGTGCCAGCAGCCGGGATGGGGGGGCGAATCAGCCCCAGCATTTT. This sequence joins TRBV28 and TRBJ1-5, with a tentative D call TRBD1 (6 bases). Trimming removed 6 bases from V and 4 bases from J, with 16 bases in between. The germline gives CDR1 MDHEN, CDR2 SYDVKM. The CDR3 has 15 amino acids.

The chain couples TRBV6-1 to TRBJ1-1, with D maybe TRBD1 (5 bases). V was trimmed by 8 bases and J by 2 bases, leaving 12 bases between them. This CDR3 is built from 13 residues. Germline CDR1 MNHNS, CDR2 SASEGT. The CDR3 loop reads CASHLGPNTEAFF. The DNA of the CDR3 is TGTGCCAGCCACTTGGGACCCAACACTGAAGCTTTCTTT.

This chain links TRBV5-1 with TRBJ1-4; 12 nucleotides agree with TRBD1. J lost 3 bases, V lost 4 bases, and 4 bases had no gene match. Looked up from germline, CDR1 is SGHRS and CDR2 is YFSETQ. The CDR3 spans 16 residues. The CDR3 DNA follows: TGCGCCAGCAGCGAGGGACAGGGGGCGGCTAATGAAAAACTGTTTTTT. Its translation: CASSEGQGAANEKLFF. The entire variable domain, with the rest obtained from reference TRBV5-1 and TRBJ1-4, is as follows: KAGVTQTPRYLIKTRGQQVTLSCSPISGHRSVSWYQQTPGQGLQFLFEYFSETQRNKGNFPGRFSGRQFSNSRSEMNVSTLELGDSALYLCASSEGQGAANEKLFFGSGTQLSVL.

This chain uses TRBV7-9 with TRBJ2-4; D is possibly TRBD2 (6 bases). This CDR3 has 15 amino acids. The germline CDR1 and CDR2 sequences are SEHNR and FQNEAQ (reference sequence). The V and J ends lost 0 bases and 8 bases respectively, with 14 bases between them. The CDR3 nucleotides read TGTGCCAGCAGCTTAGCGGGTTTGTCGGGGGACATTCAGTACTTC. It codes for CASSLAGLSGDIQYF.

This clone was observed a single time. The V call is TRBV14, the J call TRBJ1-2, with no clear D. This CDR3 is built from 15 residues. V was shortened by 1 base and J by 4 bases, with 13 bases between the two germline ends. The germline V gene has CDR1 SGHDN and CDR2 FVKESK. The DNA of the CDR3 is TGTGCCAGCAGCCAAGGGAGTGCAGGCCTCTATGGCTACACCTTC. Protein product: CASSQGSAGLYGYTF.

The chain couples TRBV11-2 to TRBJ2-3; D unresolved. Germline V gene sequence: CDR1 SGHAT, CDR2 FQNNGV. The CDR3 runs to 12 residues. The germline V and J ends were trimmed by 5 bases and 6 bases, with 9 bases remaining between them. DNA of the CDR3: TGTGCCAGCAGCCAGACGGTGGATACGCAGTATTTT. Protein product: CASSQTVDTQYF. Drawing the rest from reference TRBV11-2 and TRBJ2-3, the complete variable domain is EAGVAQSPRYKIIEKRQSVAFWCNPISGHATLYWYQQILGQGPKLLIQFQNNGVVDDSQLPKDRFSAERLKGVDSTLKIQPAKLEDSAVYLCASSQTVDTQYFGPGTRLTVL.

The chain employs TRBV5-1 and TRBJ1-2; TRBD1 is a possible D gene (5 bases). The CDR3 has 13 residues. Trimming took off 1 base at V and 4 bases at J, with 8 bases between the two ends. CDR1 is SGHRS, CDR2 YFSETQ, per germline. As DNA, the CDR3 is TGCGCCAGCAGCTTGTCACAGGTCTATGGCTACACCTTC. This encodes CASSLSQVYGYTF.

This clone was counted a single time. The chain joins TRBV5-1 to TRBJ2-2, with TRBD1 matching 11 bases. The CDR3 runs to 15 residues. V gave up 4 bases and J gave up 5 bases; unmatched junction bases: 4. Germline V gene data show CDR1 as SGHRS and CDR2 as YFSETQ. The CDR3 sequence is CASSVGTGGTGELFF. DNA for the CDR3: TGCGCCAGCAGCGTCGGGACAGGGGGGACCGGGGAGCTGTTTTTT.

This clone appeared a few times. The chain employs TRBV19 and TRBJ2-7, with TRBD1 as a possible D gene (6 bases). CDR1 and CDR2 (germline): LNHDA, SQIVND (reference sequence). This CDR3 region has 13 residues. The V end was cut by 6 bases, the J end by 3 bases, with 12 bases between. CDR3 loop: CASSPPGDYEQYF. The CDR3 DNA reads TGTGCCAGTAGCCCCCCAGGGGACTACGAGCAGTACTTC.

The chain carries TRBV11-2 and TRBJ1-1; D gene uncertain. V was cut by 1 base and J by 7 bases, with 10 bases left in between. This CDR3 spans 13 amino acids. The germline V gene has CDR1 SGHAT and CDR2 FQNNGV. The CDR3 DNA is TGTGCCAGCAGCTTAGTAGAAGGGATTGAAGCTTTCTTT. Protein: CASSLVEGIEAFF.

In this sample, this clone turned up once. The chain recombines TRBV6-4 with TRBJ1-5; a possible D gene is TRBD1 (5 bases). Germline values: CDR1 MRHNA, CDR2 SNTAGT. V was pared by 3 bases and J by 6 bases, with 12 bases between. The CDR3 is 14 amino acids. Here the CDR3 reads CASSEGQGGQPQHF. The CDR3 region has the DNA TGTGCCAGCAGTGAAGGTCAGGGTGGTCAGCCCCAGCATTTT.

CDR3 sequence reads: CASSRQGASNEQFF. CDR3 nucleotides: TGTGCCAGCAGTCGACAGGGGGCGTCCAATGAGCAGTTCTTC. The gene calls are TRBV9 and TRBJ2-1; 10 bases line up with TRBD1. Trimming took 5 bases from V and 6 from J; bases not matched to a gene: 5. CDR1 is SGDLS and CDR2 is YYNGEE in the germline V gene. The CDR3 length is 14 residues.

The chain combines TRBV5-1 with TRBJ2-5; 7 bases are a match to TRBD2. V gave up 4 bases and J gave up 1 base; unmatched junction bases: 10. Germline CDR1 is SGHRS and CDR2 is YFSETQ. The CDR3 is 16 amino acids. The CDR3 DNA follows: TGCGCCAGCAGCCTTGGAGGTTTAGCGGGCCAAGAGACCCAGTACTTC. Encoded protein: CASSLGGLAGQETQYF. Filled out from reference TRBV5-1 and TRBJ2-5, the complete variable domain reads KAGVTQTPRYLIKTRGQQVTLSCSPISGHRSVSWYQQTPGQGLQFLFEYFSETQRNKGNFPGRFSGRQFSNSRSEMNVSTLELGDSALYLCASSLGGLAGQETQYFGPGTRLLVL.

The V and J genes are TRBV6-6 and TRBJ2-5; 9 bases align to TRBD1. This CDR3 is built from 16 residues. Per the germline V gene, CDR1 is MNHNY and CDR2 is SVGAGI (reference sequence). The V and J ends lost 6 bases and 7 bases, in that order; junction bases with no gene match: 15. CDR3 sequence: CASSQILGQGGGTQYF. CDR3 bases: TGTGCCAGCAGCCAGATTTTGGGACAGGGAGGAGGGACCCAGTACTTC.

The chain links TRBV9 to TRBJ2-3; D unclear. The CDR3 runs 14 residues. CDR1 is SGDLS and CDR2 is YYNGEE in the germline V gene. Trimming cost V 0 bases and J 0 bases, with 5 bases left between them. The CDR3 loop reads CASSVVGSTDTQYF. The CDR3 DNA sequence: TGTGCCAGCAGCGTAGTGGGAAGCACAGATACGCAGTATTTT. Full variable domain (outside the CDR3, taken from reference TRBV9 and TRBJ2-3): DSGVTQTPKHLITATGQRVTLRCSPRSGDLSVYWYQQSLDQGLQFLIQYYNGEERAKGNILERFSAQQFPDLHSELNLSSLELGDSALYFCASSVVGSTDTQYFGPGTRLTVL.